This T cell receptor (beta chain) was captured by sequencing in a study of shared clonotypes between healthy human individuals. Concerning this clone itself: Its antigen is undetermined. Other DNA sequences in this specimen translate into the identical CDR3.

This CDR3 is built from 14 residues. The germline CDR1 and CDR2 sequences are SGHRS and YFSETQ. Losses at the gene ends were 4 bases for V and 0 bases for J; bases not matched to a gene: 4. Per the study methods: Filtering differed because ImmunoSEQ produced junction-only sequences that carried no quality scores. Only in-frame clones appear in the TCRdb table, and some are missing; sequencing was by immunoSEQ multiplex PCR. The V and J calls and clone size come from that table; D and trimming were worked out from the DNA. The top ten hold around 0.33% of the sample, which has approximately 1.5 million clones, about 98.5% seen once. It was into CD45RA+ naive and CD45RA-negative memory subsets that the CD4+ cells were split. Study findings and constraints: Shared clonotypes: roughly 4.5% naive CD4, about 3.5% naive CD8, around 2.4% memory CD4, over 0.3% memory CD8.

This chain joins TRBV5-1 and TRBJ2-7, with 7 bases aligning to TRBD1. This sequence originates from a man between 25 and 39 years old in good health. Sequenced material: naive CD4+ T cells sorted from blood. Subset of the sample: CD45RA+ positively selected. The CDR3 region is CASSPDRSSYEQYF. CDR3 nucleotides: TGCGCCAGCAGCCCGGACAGGAGCTCCTACGAGCAGTACTTC. The full variable domain, completed using reference TRBV5-1 and TRBJ2-7, is KAGVTQTPRYLIKTRGQQVTLSCSPISGHRSVSWYQQTPGQGLQFLFEYFSETQRNKGNFPGRFSGRQFSNSRSEMNVSTLELGDSALYLCASSPDRSSYEQYFGPGTRLTVT.